This T cell receptor (beta chain) is drawn from a study of circulating and synovial CD4+ cells in juvenile arthritis. Comments on this clone: Antigen unknown.

The table came from immunoSEQ multiplex PCR; TCRdb's copy has only in-frame clones and leaves some out. Here the sample spans tens of thousands of clones, about 95% being singletons. Broader study findings: CPL versus bulk CD4 samples: T cell genome counts differed by at least an order of magnitude. Bulk blood CD4 repertoires were more diverse than these.

Patients with active juvenile idiopathic arthritis donated these samples. The junction had 6 bases not matched to a gene; V was cut back by 10 bases and J by 0 bases. Per germline, CDR1 ENHRY and CDR2 SYGVKD. This CDR3 is built from 15 residues. The specimen sequenced was CD4+ T cells from blood. This chain joins TRBV10-3 and TRBJ2-3; 11 bases are a match to TRBD2. The receptor was isolated from a human donor with juvenile idiopathic arthritis. CDR3: CATRASGGSTDTQYF. The CDR3 nucleotides read TGTGCCACCCGGGCTAGCGGGGGGAGCACAGATACGCAGTATTTT.